This T cell receptor (beta chain) is from a study of blood T cell repertoires in COVID-19. Study background: Whether acute or convalescent, the COVID-19 samples came from the United States, Italy and Spain. T cells, B-cell-depleted T cells, or PBMCs provided the cDNA or gDNA that served as material.

Original methodology: Researchers report that nucleated cell counts were estimated from reference gene primer amplification. TCRdb keeps only in-frame clones here, not all; method: immunoSEQ multiplex PCR. V, J and clone size are those of that table, while D and trimming were read from the DNA. Here the sample spans around 250,000 clones, around 90% being singletons. Seattle participants joined during active infection and were tracked over time. The sequencing sample was made of peripheral blood. The receptor's source is a woman aged 55-75 years with COVID-19, enrolled during active disease.

This chain's CDR3 is CAIRGTGKDAGNTIYF. DNA of the CDR3: TGTGCCATCAGGGGCACAGGGAAGGATGCTGGAAACACCATATATTTT. V usage is TRBV10-3 and J usage is TRBJ1-3, with a tentative D call TRBD1 (6 bases). The CDR3 covers 16 residues. The V and J ends lost 6 bases and 2 bases respectively, with 17 bases between them. CDR1 is ENHRY, CDR2 SYGVKD, per germline.